These 7 T cell receptor beta chains came from one sample sequenced in a study of T cells in Graves' hyperthyroidism and ophthalmopathy. Amplification of TCR beta CDR3 regions used RNA as the template. The HTBI primer set drove a first-round RT-PCR of the TCR CDR3. From the multiplex PCR reads, TCRdb called clonotypes with MiXCR, one entry per CDR3 protein. The table records 700,000 or so distinct CDR3 sequences, about a sixth of them present only once. Sequenced input: blood. Receptors were obtained from a man aged 18 to 29 with Graves' hyperthyroidism.

The table lists this clonotype with a few counts. The V call is TRBV19, the J call TRBJ1-1; D is possibly TRBD1 (5 bases). CDR1 and CDR2 from the germline V gene are LNHDA and SQIVND (reference sequence). The CDR3 runs 14 residues. Trimming removed 3 bases from V and 1 base from J, with 9 bases in between. CDR3 region: CASSISTANTEAFF. The CDR3 DNA reads as TGTGCCAGTAGTATCTCGACAGCGAACACTGAAGCTTTCTTT.

Ten or more counts support this clonotype. The genes are TRBV12-3 or TRBV12-4 and TRBJ2-7, with D perhaps matching TRBD1 (6 bases). The CDR3 has 13 residues. V shed 6 bases and J shed 2 bases, with 11 bases lying between them. The CDR3 nucleotides are TGTGCCAGCAGCAGGGGATCGCCCTACGAGCAGTACTTC. Protein product: CASSRGSPYEQYF.

This clonotype was counted many times. This chain connects TRBV25-1 to TRBJ2-7, with D perhaps TRBD2 (6 bases). This CDR3 comprises 13 residues. Germline V CDR1 and CDR2: MGHDK, SYGVNS. Deletions cut 7 bases from V and 2 bases from J, with 12 bases between. CDR3 nucleotides: TGTGCCAGCATTGGCAGGGAGGCCTACGAGCAGTACTTC. It is translated as CASIGREAYEQYF.

The gene calls are TRBV19 and TRBJ2-5, with 7 bases identical to TRBD1. This CDR3 region has 14 residues. Germline CDR1 is LNHDA and CDR2 is SQIVND (reference sequence). Trimming removed 5 bases from V and 2 bases from J; junction bases left unmatched: 5. CDR3 DNA: TGTGCCAGTAGTTTTCGACAGGGTCAAGAGACCCAGTACTTC. This sequence encodes CASSFRQGQETQYF.

In its sample, this clonotype was seen many times. The chain uses TRBV11-2 and TRBJ2-1; TRBD1 aligns across 9 bases. The CDR3 sequence is 14 residues long. V lost 4 bases to trimming and J lost 7 bases; unmatched junction nucleotides: 5. Germline CDR1 reads SGHAT; CDR2 reads FQNNGV. The CDR3 bases are TGTGCCAGCAGCTCTACAGGGGGCAAGAATGAGCAGTTCTTC. Translated, it gives CASSSTGGKNEQFF.

This chain links TRBV20-1 with TRBJ2-1; TRBD2 might be the D (5 bases). This CDR3 comprises 15 residues. Germline assignment: CDR1 DFQATT and CDR2 SNEGSKA (reference sequence). The ends were cut back, 6 bases at V and 0 bases at J, with 15 bases in the middle. Written as DNA, the CDR3 is TGCAGTGCCGGGGATAGGTTCCTCTCCTACAATGAGCAGTTCTTC. It specifies CSAGDRFLSYNEQFF.

This clonotype was recorded many times. The chain combines TRBV20-1 with TRBJ2-7; D is possibly TRBD2 (5 bases). The CDR3 covers 13 residues. Germline V gives CDR1 DFQATT, CDR2 SNEGSKA (reference sequence). Trimming took 2 bases from V and 3 from J, leaving 11 bases between them. DNA for the CDR3: TGCAGTGCTAGACCAGCGGAGCACTACGAGCAGTACTTC. This translates into CSARPAEHYEQYF.